This TCR beta chain appears in the sequencing data of a study of CD8 T cells in Susac syndrome. An input of about 0.5 to 1 ug of RNA was subjected to reverse transcription using random hexamers. TCRdb reanalysed the immunoSEQ multiplex PCR reads using MiXCR and keeps one entry per CDR3 protein. The sample records 150,000 to 200,000 distinct CDR3 sequences, over 90% being singletons. The Susac syndrome patients fit the recently defined diagnostic criteria for definite or probable disease. Of note for this clonotype: Its matching antigen is unknown.

Whole-study results and caveats: Across the total CD8+ repertoires, sixteen Susac-specific public clones were found. The CD8+ TEMRA repertoires yielded about 5 such clones.

This clonotype was obtained from a human donor with Susac syndrome. The sample was CD8+ T cells from PBMCs.

The CDR3 nucleotides read TGTGCCAGCAGCGCAAGGGACTTTACCTACGAGCAGTACTTC. This translates into CASSARDFTYEQYF. The chain couples TRBV7-9 to TRBJ2-7; tentatively, D is TRBD2 (6 bases). Trimming cost V 5 bases and J 2 bases, with 13 bases left between them. The CDR3 has 14 residues. CDR1 is SEHNR, CDR2 FQNEAQ, per germline (reference sequence).